This T cell receptor beta chain was identified during a study of cytotoxic CD8 clonotypes in ibrutinib-treated CLL. Whole-study context: Complete response was seen in 2 patients and partial in some 24; approximately 12 progressed and about 15 stayed remitted after a median about 68 months.

Researchers set a sequencing depth target of 1 in 200,000 to 1 in 1 million T cells. Libraries were prepared by immunoSEQ multiplex PCR; TCRdb keeps only in-frame clonotypes and omits some of them. This table holds approximately 350,000 clones, 67% found once. This clone was found a few times. Looked up from germline, CDR1 is SGHDT and CDR2 is YYEEEE. CDR3 size: 14 residues. Trimming stripped 0 bases from V and 10 bases from J, with 11 bases between. This TCR was sampled from a human donor with chronic lymphocytic leukemia. The sample was PBMCs, taken after 36 months of ibrutinib treatment. The chain joins TRBV5-6 to TRBJ1-6; tentatively, D is TRBD1 (5 bases). CDR3 bases: TGTGCCAGCAGCTTGGGGGACGGTGCATCACCCCTCCACTTT. This codes for CASSLGDGASPLHF. Using reference TRBV5-6 and TRBJ1-6 for the parts outside the CDR3, the full variable domain is DAGVTQSPTHLIKTRGQQVTLRCSPKSGHDTVSWYQQALGQGPQFIFQYYEEEERQRGNFPDRFSGHQFPNYSSELNVNALLLGDSALYLCASSLGDGASPLHFGNGTRLTVT.